This T cell receptor beta chain was found in a study of shared clonotypes between healthy human individuals. With 0 bases removed from V and 4 bases from J, the gap between germline ends came to 6 bases. Germline-derived CDR1 and CDR2 are SGHRS and YFSETQ. CDR3 length: 13 residues. Replicate PCRs for unsorted PBMC used 300 ng DNA (around 30,000 T cell genomes). The data were produced by immunoSEQ multiplex PCR, yet TCRdb's version contains in-frame clones alone and is incomplete. The sample has roughly 500,000 clones, less than 85% seen once; the top ten hold 10% to 15%. This receptor was obtained from a woman in her forties in good health. Some clones in this sample may be carry-over from other donors' samples. The sample comprised PBMCs. V is TRBV5-1 and J is TRBJ2-3; the D is unclear. This chain's CDR3 is CASSLGVSDTQYF. Here the CDR3 DNA reads TGCGCCAGCAGCTTGGGGGTTTCAGATACGCAGTATTTT.